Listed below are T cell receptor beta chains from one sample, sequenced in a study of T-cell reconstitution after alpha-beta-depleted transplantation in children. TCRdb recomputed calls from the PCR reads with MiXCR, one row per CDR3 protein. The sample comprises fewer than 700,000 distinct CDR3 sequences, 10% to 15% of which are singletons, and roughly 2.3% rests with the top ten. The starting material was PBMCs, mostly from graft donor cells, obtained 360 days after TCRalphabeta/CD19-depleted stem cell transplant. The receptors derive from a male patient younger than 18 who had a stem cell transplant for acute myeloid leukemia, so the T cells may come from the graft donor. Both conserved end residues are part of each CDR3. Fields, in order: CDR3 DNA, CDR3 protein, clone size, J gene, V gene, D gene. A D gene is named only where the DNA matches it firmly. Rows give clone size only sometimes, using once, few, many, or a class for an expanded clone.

TGTGCCAGCAGCCGAGGGGGGGTCGGTAAAATATCGGAGACCCAGTACTTC CASSRGGVGKISETQYF NA TRBJ2-5 TRBV6-1 NA
TGCAGTGCTAGAATCTCGGCGGGAGGCACCTACAATGAGCAGTTCTTC CSARISAGGTYNEQFF NA TRBJ2-1 TRBV20-1 TRBD2
TGTGCCAGCAGTGATCCCGGGACTACTACCTACGAGCAGTACTTC CASSDPGTTTYEQYF few TRBJ2-7 TRBV25-1 TRBD2
TGCAGCGTTTGGCGGGACACTAACACCGGGGAGCTGTTTTTT CSVWRDTNTGELFF NA TRBJ2-2 TRBV29-1 NA
TGTGCCAGCAGCGTAGGGGCGGAACAGACCTACGAGCAGTACTTC CASSVGAEQTYEQYF few TRBJ2-7 TRBV9 NA
TGTGCCAGCAGCATTAAGACAGGGACTTTTACCTACGAGCAGTACTTC CASSIKTGTFTYEQYF NA TRBJ2-7 TRBV11-2 NA
TGTGCCAGCAGTTTACTCCAGGGTAGAGGCAATCAGCCCCAGCATTTT CASSLLQGRGNQPQHF NA TRBJ1-5 TRBV12-3/TRBV12-4 NA
TGTGCCAGCAGCCCGACATTTTCGACAGGTTATTCCTACGAGCAGTACTTC CASSPTFSTGYSYEQYF many TRBJ2-7 TRBV12-3/TRBV12-4 NA
TGTGCCAGCACCCCCGGAGATGAGCAGTTCTTC CASTPGDEQFF many TRBJ2-1 TRBV7-9 NA
TGCAGTGCTGAAACCTCCGGGATCCCACGAGGTACGCAGTATTTT CSAETSGIPRGTQYF NA TRBJ2-3 TRBV20-1 NA
TGTGCCAGCAGCACCGGGACTACGTACCAAGAGACCCAGTACTTC CASSTGTTYQETQYF many TRBJ2-5 TRBV9 TRBD2
TGCAGTGCTAGAGATTGGGACAGGGGCAGGAATCAGCCCCAGCATTTT CSARDWDRGRNQPQHF NA TRBJ1-5 TRBV20-1 TRBD1
TGTGCCAGCAGTTCCCATTACACAGATACGCAGTATTTT CASSSHYTDTQYF few TRBJ2-3 TRBV6-5 NA
TGTGCCAGCAGTTCCCGGACTAGCGGGAGTAGTGTAAATGAGCAGTTCTTC CASSSRTSGSSVNEQFF few TRBJ2-1 TRBV27 TRBD2
TGTGCCAGCAGCTTAAGTCTAGCGGGCCCTACGCAGTATTTT CASSLSLAGPTQYF few TRBJ2-3 TRBV7-3 TRBD2
TGTGCCAGCAGTTTAGGAAGTCCTACCTACAATGAGCAGTTCTTC CASSLGSPTYNEQFF few TRBJ2-1 TRBV28 NA
TGTGCCAGCAGCTTAAAGTTAACAGGGGGCTTTGGAGATGAGCAGTTCTTC CASSLKLTGGFGDEQFF few TRBJ2-1 TRBV7-6 TRBD1
TGTGCCAGCAGCAAAAAGACAGGGTCCTTTCTCGAGCAGTACTTC CASSKKTGSFLEQYF few TRBJ2-7 TRBV7-9 TRBD1
TGTGCCAGCAGCGCTGGACCAGGTTCCTACGAGCAGTACTTC CASSAGPGSYEQYF few TRBJ2-7 TRBV9 NA
TGCGCCAGCAGCCAAGCGAAGGGAACCTACGAGCAGTACTTC CASSQAKGTYEQYF NA TRBJ2-7 TRBV4-3 NA
TGCAGTGCTAGAGGGACTAGCGGTTCCTACAATGAGCAGTTCTTC CSARGTSGSYNEQFF many TRBJ2-1 TRBV20-1 TRBD2
TGCAGCGTTGAATACGGGGAGGAGTTCTTC CSVEYGEEFF NA TRBJ2-1 TRBV29-1 NA
TGTGCCAGCAGCTTGGTGACTAGCGGTTACGAGCAGTACTTC CASSLVTSGYEQYF NA TRBJ2-7 TRBV7-3 TRBD2
TGCAGTGCTAGCCTACCGGACAAAGCTAGCACAGATACGCAGTATTTT CSASLPDKASTDTQYF few TRBJ2-3 TRBV20-1 NA
TGTGCCAGCAGTTTTTTAGATTCGGGCTACACCTTC CASSFLDSGYTF NA TRBJ1-2 TRBV12-3/TRBV12-4 NA
TGTGCCAGCAGTTACGCCTGGGACGGCACAGATACGCAGTATTTT CASSYAWDGTDTQYF NA TRBJ2-3 TRBV6-5 NA
TGTGCCAGCAGCGTAGAACTAGCGGGTTTACAGTTCTTC CASSVELAGLQFF many TRBJ2-1 TRBV9 TRBD2
TGCGCCAGCAGCTTGGGTGATTCCGCGCAAGAGACCCAGTACTTC CASSLGDSAQETQYF few TRBJ2-5 TRBV5-1 NA
TGCAGCGTTTTCAGTTCCCAAGAGACCCAGTACTTC CSVFSSQETQYF few TRBJ2-5 TRBV29-1 NA
TGTGCCAGCAGCCAGCAAACGCAAGAGACCCAGTACTTC CASSQQTQETQYF NA TRBJ2-5 TRBV7-4 NA
TGTGCCAGCAGTTTAAATGGACAGCCCTACGAGCAGTACTTC CASSLNGQPYEQYF many TRBJ2-7 TRBV28 NA
TGTGCCACTCGACAGGGCGGGGGGGAGACCCAGTACTTC CATRQGGGETQYF NA TRBJ2-5 TRBV6-6 NA
TGCAGTGCTGAGGGGATTCAGCGGGACAGAGGTGAGCAGTTCTTC CSAEGIQRDRGEQFF few TRBJ2-1 TRBV20-1 NA
TGTGCCAGCAGCTTAGTAGGGACTAGCGGAATTTACAATGAGCAGTTCTTC CASSLVGTSGIYNEQFF few TRBJ2-1 TRBV7-8 TRBD2
TGTGCCAGCAGTTACTCAGGCAGGGGGCATGAGGAGACCCAGTACTTC CASSYSGRGHEETQYF few TRBJ2-5 TRBV6-5 TRBD1
TGCGCCAGCAGCCAAGAGCACGCTAGCGGGAGTAATGAGCAGTTCTTC CASSQEHASGSNEQFF NA TRBJ2-1 TRBV4-1 TRBD2
TGCAGTGCTAGAGCCGTGAGCGGTGTAGGGGAGCAGTACTTC CSARAVSGVGEQYF NA TRBJ2-7 TRBV20-1 NA
TGTGCCAGCAGTTACGGGATAGCGGGAGGGCTGGAGACCCAGTACTTC CASSYGIAGGLETQYF few TRBJ2-5 TRBV6-5 TRBD2
TGTGCCTGGAGTTCGGTCGGGAGAAGGGAGACCCAGTACTTC CAWSSVGRRETQYF few TRBJ2-5 TRBV30 NA
TGTGCCAGCAGTTGGGACAGGGGGCAGAACACCGGGGAGCTGTTTTTT CASSWDRGQNTGELFF few TRBJ2-2 TRBV5-5 TRBD1
TGTGCCAGCAAATATTCAGGGATAGATACGCAGTATTTT CASKYSGIDTQYF few TRBJ2-3 TRBV12-3/TRBV12-4 NA
TGTGCCAGCAGCTTAGCGCCTAGCGCAGATACGCAGTATTTT CASSLAPSADTQYF few TRBJ2-3 TRBV11-1 NA
TGTGCCAGCAGATTGGGGACTAGCGGGGCGGGGACCCAGTACTTC CASRLGTSGAGTQYF NA TRBJ2-5 TRBV5-5 TRBD2
TGTGCCAGCAGTTTCCCGAGGGGGGATACGCAGTATTTT CASSFPRGDTQYF few TRBJ2-3 TRBV6-5 NA
TGCAGCGTAGGGACAGGGCGAAGTGGGGAAAAACTGTTTTTT CSVGTGRSGEKLFF few TRBJ1-4 TRBV29-1 TRBD1
TGTGCCAGCATCCGGGACTTTTCCGACACCGGGGAGCTGTTTTTT CASIRDFSDTGELFF few TRBJ2-2 TRBV2 NA
TGTGCCAGCAGCTTAGCGCATTCGGTTATTACTCAGCCCCAGCATTTT CASSLAHSVITQPQHF NA TRBJ1-5 TRBV7-2 NA
TGTGCTAGCAGCCATACTAGCGGGAGTGTTCCTAGCTCCTACGAGCAGTACTTC CASSHTSGSVPSSYEQYF NA TRBJ2-7 TRBV7-7 TRBD2
TGCAGCTCATTCCAGGGGGAGCAGTTCTTC CSSFQGEQFF many TRBJ2-1 TRBV29-1 NA